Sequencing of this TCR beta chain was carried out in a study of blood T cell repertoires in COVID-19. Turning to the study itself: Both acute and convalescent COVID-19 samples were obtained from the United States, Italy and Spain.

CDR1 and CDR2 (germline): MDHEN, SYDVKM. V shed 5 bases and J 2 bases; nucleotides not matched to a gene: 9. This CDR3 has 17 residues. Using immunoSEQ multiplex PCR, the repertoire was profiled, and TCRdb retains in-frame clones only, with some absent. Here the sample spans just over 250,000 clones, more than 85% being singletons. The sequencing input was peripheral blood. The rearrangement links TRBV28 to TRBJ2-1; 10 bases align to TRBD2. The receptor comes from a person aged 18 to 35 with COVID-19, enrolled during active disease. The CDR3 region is CASSVSSGRGAYNEQFF. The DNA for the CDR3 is TGTGCCAGCAGTGTCTCTAGCGGGAGAGGGGCCTACAATGAGCAGTTCTTC.